These 28 T cell receptor beta chains were all obtained from the same sample, sequenced in a study of T cells in Graves' hyperthyroidism and ophthalmopathy. Amplification yielded TCR beta CDR3 regions, with RNA transcripts as the source. First-round RT-PCR of the TCR CDR3 relied on the HTBI primer set. TCRdb reprocessed the multiplex PCR reads via MiXCR and lists one record per CDR3 protein. The top ten clones hold 7.5% to 8.5% of a sample with fewer than 750,000 distinct CDR3 sequences, 46% of them seen once. Sequenced: peripheral blood or thyroid tissue (not recorded which). These receptors all come from a woman aged 18-30 years with Graves' hyperthyroidism.

This clonotype has ten or more counts. The rearrangement joins TRBV7-8 to TRBJ1-4, with a tentative D call TRBD1 (5 bases). This CDR3 has 17 amino acids. Between the trimmed V and J ends, which lost 4 bases and 4 bases, there was a span of 19 bases. From germline, CDR1 is SGHVS and CDR2 FQNEAQ. The CDR3 region is CASSSLPTGANNEKLFF. In nucleotides, the CDR3 is TGTGCCAGCAGCTCCCTCCCCACCGGGGCTAATAATGAAAAACTGTTTTTT.

In its sample, this clonotype was seen many times. The chain has TRBV5-6 and TRBJ2-2; perhaps TRBD1 as D (5 bases). Germline V gene lookup returns CDR1 SGHDT and CDR2 YYEEEE. The CDR3 loop spans 13 amino acids. Trimming took off 3 bases at V and 5 bases at J, with 8 bases between the two ends. The CDR3 protein is CASSSRQTGELFF. The CDR3 DNA sequence: TGTGCCAGCAGCTCCCGACAGACCGGGGAGCTGTTTTTT.

With respect to this clonotype: It is unclear where the CDR3 begins or ends on the DNA, so no DNA is shown, and the CDR3 is as TCRdb lists it. The CDR3 protein is CASSFAREGYEQYFGPGTGELFF. The chain employs TRBV2 and TRBJ2-2; the D call in the table, TRBD2, was not verified against the DNA. The CDR3 is made up of 23 amino acids, end residues included. Germline values: CDR1 SNHLY, CDR2 FYNNEI.

V usage is TRBV7-6 and J usage is TRBJ2-7, with 7 bases fitting TRBD2. With 5 bases clipped from V and 9 bases from J, the junction kept 13 bases outside the gene matches. Germline V gene lookup returns CDR1 SGHVS and CDR2 FNYEAQ. The CDR3 totals 14 residues. The CDR3 nucleotides are TGTGCCAGCAGCCGGGAGGTAGGCACAGATACGCAGTACTTC. Translation: CASSREVGTDTQYF.

The chain couples TRBV29-1 to TRBJ2-7; TRBD1 might be the D (6 bases). The CDR3 has 14 residues. V was clipped by 6 bases and J by 5 bases, with 20 bases between them. Germline CDR1 and CDR2: SQVTM and ANQGSEA. For the CDR3, the DNA is TGCAGCGTGTACACGCTACAGGGATTGGACGAGCAGTACTTC. The encoded protein is CSVYTLQGLDEQYF.

The chain links TRBV20-1 to TRBJ2-6; D is perhaps TRBD2 (7 bases). Germline CDR1 reads DFQATT; CDR2 reads SNEGSKA (reference sequence). Trimming shortened V by 6 bases and J by 4 bases, and 13 bases separated the two germline ends. The CDR3 has 14 residues. The CDR3 DNA is TGCAGTGCCGTAGGGGGGGCGGGGGCCAACGTCCTGACTTTC. Translating gives CSAVGGAGANVLTF.

This chain links TRBV7-9 with TRBJ2-2; D gene ambiguous. CDR1 is SEHNR, CDR2 FQNEAQ, per germline (reference sequence). The CDR3 totals 11 residues. Deletions cut 5 bases from V and 7 bases from J, with 5 bases between. The CDR3 nucleotides are TGTGCCAGCAGCAAGGGCGGGGAGCTGTTTTTT. Translated: CASSKGGELFF.

The J gene is TRBJ2-7, the V gene TRBV7-9; D is ambiguous. In germline, CDR1 is SEHNR, CDR2 FQNEAQ (reference sequence). The germline V and J ends were trimmed by 7 bases and 1 base, with 14 bases remaining between them. CDR3 length: 14 amino acids. The CDR3 nucleotides read TGTGCCAGCAATCTAATGGGCGGATCCTACGAGCAGTACTTC. Translated: CASNLMGGSYEQYF. Supplemented by reference TRBV7-9 and TRBJ2-7, the full variable domain reads DTGVSQNPRHKITKRGQNVTFRCDPISEHNRLYWYRQTLGQGPEFLTYFQNEAQLEKSRLLSDRFSAERPKGSFSTLEIQRTEQGDSAMYLCASNLMGGSYEQYFGPGTRLTVT.

The chain combines TRBV7-3 with TRBJ2-5; possible D gene TRBD2, 6 bases. The CDR3 loop spans 16 amino acids. The germline V gene has CDR1 SGHTA and CDR2 FQGTGA. Trimming took 2 bases from V and 3 from J, leaving 16 bases between them. CDR3 nucleotides: TGTGCCAGCAGCTTATTATCTTCGGGAGTGGAAGAGACCCAGTACTTC. Translating it yields CASSLLSSGVEETQYF.

V usage is TRBV25-1 and J usage is TRBJ2-1; a weak D match, TRBD2 (5 bases). V gave up 0 bases and J gave up 0 bases, with 9 bases separating them. The germline V gene has CDR1 MGHDK and CDR2 SYGVNS. The CDR3 runs to 16 residues. The CDR3 sequence is CASSEYRESSYNEQFF. The DNA for the CDR3 is TGTGCCAGCAGTGAATACCGGGAAAGCTCCTACAATGAGCAGTTCTTC.

This clonotype was found once. This chain connects TRBV29-1 to TRBJ2-7, with 7 bases aligning to TRBD1. This CDR3 is built from 12 residues. Germline V CDR1 and CDR2: SQVTM, ANQGSEA. V shed 5 bases and J 4 bases; nucleotides not matched to a gene: 5. CDR3 coding DNA: TGCAGCGTTAGGTCAGGGGGATACGAGCAGTACTTC. This encodes CSVRSGGYEQYF.

This clonotype has a count of ten or more. The rearrangement links TRBV14 to TRBJ2-2; the D gene is possibly TRBD1 (5 bases). Per germline, CDR1 SGHDN and CDR2 FVKESK. V lost 0 bases and J lost 7, with 9 bases in between. The CDR3 consists of 14 residues. The CDR3 loop is CASSQDAQGGELFF. Written as DNA, the CDR3 is TGTGCCAGCAGCCAAGATGCCCAGGGCGGGGAGCTGTTTTTT.

The J gene is TRBJ2-7, the V gene TRBV7-6, with 10 positions matching TRBD1. V lost 5 bases, J lost 7 bases, and 8 bases stayed unmatched. Germline V gene data show CDR1 as SGHVS and CDR2 as FNYEAQ. The CDR3 covers 14 residues. CDR3 amino acids: CASSLRDRGNEQYF. CDR3 nucleotide sequence: TGTGCCAGCAGCCTACGGGACAGGGGCAATGAGCAGTACTTC.

CDR3 residues: CASSYWGNTGELFF. CDR3 nucleotides: TGTGCCAGCAGTTACTGGGGGAACACCGGGGAGCTGTTTTTT. This chain joins TRBV6-6 and TRBJ2-2; the D is unclear. V dropped 1 base and J dropped 1 base, with 4 bases sitting between them. This CDR3 contains 14 residues. In germline, CDR1 is MNHNY, CDR2 SVGAGI (reference sequence).

Many counts were recorded for this clonotype. The CDR3 nucleotides are TGTGCCAGCAGCCGCCCCCAGAACACCGGGGAGCTGTTTTTT. Encoded protein: CASSRPQNTGELFF. The rearrangement links TRBV7-2 to TRBJ2-2; no clear D. With 5 bases removed from V and 1 base from J, the gap between germline ends came to 8 bases. Germline CDR1 is SGHTA and CDR2 is FQGNSA. CDR3 length: 14 residues.

On this clonotype itself: At one end the junction does not follow the germline gene, possibly because of a read error. The chain couples TRBV6-1 to TRBJ1-2; tentative D call: TRBD1 (6 bases). The CDR3 totals 20 residues. Germline CDR1 and CDR2: MNHNS and SASEGT. CDR3 region: CASGDPGQWYDLRNPYGYTF. In DNA form, the CDR3 reads TGTGCCAGCGGTGACCCGGGACAATGGTATGATTTACGGAACCCCTATGGCTACACCTTC.

The chain uses TRBV7-6 and TRBJ2-7, with D perhaps given as TRBD1 or TRBD2 (5 bases each). Germline CDR1 SGHVS, CDR2 FNYEAQ. The CDR3 is 13 amino acids. Trimming left V 7 bases short and J 3 bases short, with 13 bases between. The DNA of the CDR3 is TGTGCCAGCACACCGGGACGGAGCTACGAGCAGTACTTC. Encoded protein: CASTPGRSYEQYF.

The rearrangement uses TRBV29-1 and TRBJ1-1, with TRBD1 identical over 10 bases. Germline V lookup: CDR1 SQVTM, CDR2 ANQGSEA. The CDR3 loop spans 15 amino acids. The junction had 9 bases not matched to a gene; V was cut back by 7 bases and J by 1 base. The CDR3 bases are TGCAGCGCTAACCCCGGGACAGGGGAGAACACTGAAGCTTTCTTT. Its translation is CSANPGTGENTEAFF.

This clonotype has just a few counts. This chain uses TRBV7-9 with TRBJ2-1; 9 nucleotides match TRBD1. The CDR3 runs to 15 residues. V dropped 4 bases and J dropped 8; count of bases not matched to a gene: 9. The germline V gene has CDR1 SEHNR and CDR2 FQNEAQ (reference sequence). CDR3 residues: CASSSSRDRVDEQFF. CDR3 bases: TGTGCCAGCAGCTCGTCCCGGGACAGGGTCGATGAGCAGTTCTTC.

The J gene is TRBJ2-5, the V gene TRBV2; 7 bases fit TRBD1. The length of the CDR3 is 15 residues. The V gene end was trimmed by 4 bases and the J gene end by 5 bases; junction bases not matched to a gene: 10. The germline V gene encodes CDR1 SNHLY and CDR2 FYNNEI. The CDR3 nucleotides are TGTGCCAGCAGTGGGGGGCCGACAGGGCTCGAGACCCAGTACTTC. Amino acid sequence: CASSGGPTGLETQYF. The full variable domain, in which reference TRBV2 and TRBJ2-5 provide the parts outside the CDR3, is EPEVTQTPSHQVTQMGQEVILRCVPISNHLYFYWYRQILGQKVEFLVSFYNNEISEKSEIFDDQFSVERPDGSNFTLKIRSTKLEDSAMYFCASSGGPTGLETQYFGPGTRLLVL.

About this clonotype itself: A much bigger clone sits one base away, suggesting this may be a read error. The chain recombines TRBV4-2 with TRBJ1-4, with D uncertain. CDR3 length: 15 residues. Germline values: CDR1 LGHNA, CDR2 YNFKEQ. For the CDR3, the DNA is TGTGCCAGCAGCCAAGAGGCAGGAATTGGAGAAAAACTGGTTTTT. Translation: CASSQEAGIGEKLVF.

This clonotype showed up many times. CDR3 coding DNA: TGTGCCAGCAGCCGACAGGGGGCTTATGGCTACACCTTC. It yields the protein CASSRQGAYGYTF. The chain uses TRBV7-2 and TRBJ1-2, with TRBD1 matching 10 bases. CDR3 length: 13 amino acids. Germline assignment: CDR1 SGHTA and CDR2 FQGNSA. V was pared by 5 bases and J by 5 bases, with 2 bases of the junction left unmatched.

The CDR3 DNA is TGTGCCAGCAGCTTAGCGGGGGTCCACAATGAGCAGTTCTTC. It yields the protein CASSLAGVHNEQFF. The V and J genes are TRBV7-9 and TRBJ2-5, with D perhaps matching TRBD1 or TRBD2 (5 bases each). The J call may be mistaken, given a closer DNA end match to TRBJ2-1. Germline assignment: CDR1 SEHNR and CDR2 FQNEAQ (reference sequence). The CDR3 extends over 14 amino acids.

The chain is built from TRBV2 and TRBJ2-4; perhaps TRBD1 as D (6 bases). The CDR3 has 14 amino acids. Germline CDR1 SNHLY, CDR2 FYNNEI. V was clipped by 0 bases and J by 4 bases, with 7 bases between them. This chain's CDR3 is CASSEARGKNIQYF. Here the CDR3 DNA reads TGTGCCAGCAGTGAAGCGAGGGGGAAAAACATTCAGTACTTC. Full variable domain (outside the CDR3, taken from reference TRBV2 and TRBJ2-4): EPEVTQTPSHQVTQMGQEVILRCVPISNHLYFYWYRQILGQKVEFLVSFYNNEISEKSEIFDDQFSVERPDGSNFTLKIRSTKLEDSAMYFCASSEARGKNIQYFGAGTRLSVL.

This clonotype was seen ten or more times. V is TRBV12-3 or TRBV12-4 and J is TRBJ2-7; a weak D match, TRBD1 (6 bases). The CDR3 loop spans 14 amino acids. The germline V and J ends were trimmed by 2 bases and 0 bases, with 8 bases remaining between them. The CDR3 bases are TGTGCCAGCAGTTTACAGGGGAGCTCCTACGAGCAGTACTTC. Encoded protein: CASSLQGSSYEQYF.

As DNA, the CDR3 is TGCGCCAGCAGCCAATCCACGCGGCTAGCTACAAACACCGGGGAGCTGTTTTTT. Its protein is CASSQSTRLATNTGELFF. The rearrangement uses TRBV4-1 and TRBJ2-2; D is perhaps TRBD2 (5 bases). The CDR3 runs 18 residues. With 2 bases removed from V and 2 bases from J, the gap between germline ends came to 18 bases. Germline values: CDR1 MGHRA, CDR2 YSYEKL.

The chain has TRBV19 and TRBJ2-6; 8 positions agree with TRBD1. This CDR3 region has 16 residues. Germline V gives CDR1 LNHDA, CDR2 SQIVND (reference sequence). Trimming at V came to 11 bases and at J to 1 base, leaving 10 bases not matched to a gene. In DNA form, the CDR3 reads TGTGCCGGGGAGACAGGGGTCCAATCTGGGGCCAACGTCCTGACTTTC. Amino acids: CAGETGVQSGANVLTF. Looking up the rest from reference TRBV19 and TRBJ2-6 gives the full variable domain: DGGITQSPKYLFRKEGQNVTLSCEQNLNHDAMYWYRQDPGQGLRLIYYSQIVNDFQKGDIAEGYSVSREKKESFPLTVTSAQKNPTAFYLCAGETGVQSGANVLTFGAGSRLTVL.

This clonotype has just one count. This chain joins TRBV24-1 and TRBJ2-1; 9 nucleotides line up with TRBD1. CDR3 length: 13 amino acids. Germline trimming cut 7 bases from V and 9 bases from J; bases unmatched to any gene: 6. CDR1 and CDR2 (germline): KGHDR, SFDVKD. CDR3 in amino acids: CATRGQGRSEQFF. The CDR3 DNA sequence: TGTGCCACCAGAGGACAGGGGAGGAGTGAGCAGTTCTTC.